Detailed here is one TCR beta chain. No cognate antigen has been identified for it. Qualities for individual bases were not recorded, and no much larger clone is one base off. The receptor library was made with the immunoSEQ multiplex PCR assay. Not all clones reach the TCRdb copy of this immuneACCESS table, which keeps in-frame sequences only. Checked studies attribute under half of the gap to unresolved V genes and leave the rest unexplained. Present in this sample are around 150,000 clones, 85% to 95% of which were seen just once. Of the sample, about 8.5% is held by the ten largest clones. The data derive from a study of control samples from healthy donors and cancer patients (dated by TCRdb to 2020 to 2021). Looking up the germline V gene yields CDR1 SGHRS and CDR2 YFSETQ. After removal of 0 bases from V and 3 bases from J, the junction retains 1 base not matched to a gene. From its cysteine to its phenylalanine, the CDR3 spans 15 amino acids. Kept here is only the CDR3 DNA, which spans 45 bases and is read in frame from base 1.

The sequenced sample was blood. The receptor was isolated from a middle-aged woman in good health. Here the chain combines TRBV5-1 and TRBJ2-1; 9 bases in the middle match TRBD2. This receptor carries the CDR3 CASSLVAGDYNEQFF. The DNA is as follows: TGCGCCAGCAGCTTGGTAGCGGGGGACTACAATGAGCAGTTCTTC.